The 21 T cell receptor beta chains reported below all come from one sample, sequenced in a study of T-cell reconstitution after alpha-beta-depleted transplantation in children. A library of TCRbeta sequences, prepared with unique molecular identifiers, was generated. In TCRdb, the PCR reads were re-called with MiXCR into one record per CDR3 protein. The data contain approximately 510,000 distinct CDR3 sequences, around 17% of them singletons. Sequences were derived from PBMCs from the stem cell graft donor, sampled from the stem cell graft. These receptors came from a human donor who donated a stem cell graft to a child with acute lymphoblastic leukemia.

The chain has TRBV5-1 and TRBJ2-5, with a weak D call TRBD1 (5 bases). The CDR3 is 15 amino acids. The V gene lost 0 bases and the J gene lost 5 bases, with 14 bases spanning the gap. CDR1 and CDR2 from the germline V gene are SGHRS and YFSETQ. The CDR3 sequence: CASSLDHQGQETQYF. Here the CDR3 DNA reads TGCGCCAGCAGCTTGGATCACCAGGGTCAGGAGACCCAGTACTTC.

The rearrangement uses TRBV5-6 and TRBJ2-7, with 10 bases identical to TRBD2. Germline loops: CDR1 SGHDT, CDR2 YYEEEE. CDR3 size: 16 residues. Trimming removed 4 bases from V and 3 bases from J; junction bases left unmatched: 10. CDR3 amino acids: CASSPEGAGGGYEQYF. Written as DNA, the CDR3 is TGTGCCAGCAGCCCCGAAGGAGCGGGAGGGGGCTACGAGCAGTACTTC.

V usage is TRBV5-6 and J usage is TRBJ1-1; 7 nucleotides align to TRBD1. The V segment lost 0 bases and the J segment 4 bases; nucleotides outside the gene matches: 6. CDR1 and CDR2 (germline): SGHDT, YYEEEE. The CDR3 contains 15 residues. The CDR3 DNA sequence: TGTGCCAGCAGCTTGGCAATTAGGGGGCCCACTGAAGCTTTCTTT. Translation gives CASSLAIRGPTEAFF.

This clonotype is a singleton in its sample. The chain has TRBV12-3 or TRBV12-4 and TRBJ2-5; D might be TRBD1 (5 bases). Trimming removed 2 bases from V and 0 bases from J, with 16 bases in between. The CDR3 is 17 residues long. CDR3 coding DNA: TGTGCCAGCAGTTTACTCGGGCGCCGACAGTACCAAGAGACCCAGTACTTC. Encoded protein: CASSLLGRRQYQETQYF.

Ten or more counts support this clonotype. The CDR3 coding sequence is TGTGCCAGCAGCGTATTGCCCGTGGGGGCCTACGAGCAGTACTTC. Protein sequence: CASSVLPVGAYEQYF. The J gene is TRBJ2-7, the V gene TRBV9, with D possibly being TRBD1 or TRBD2 (5 bases each). Germline V CDR1 and CDR2: SGDLS, YYNGEE. The germline V and J ends were trimmed by 1 base and 2 bases, with 13 bases remaining between them. CDR3 size: 15 residues.

The chain recombines TRBV5-5 with TRBJ2-7; D uncertain. V was trimmed by 0 bases and J by 6 bases, leaving 10 bases between them. Germline V gene lookup returns CDR1 SGHKS and CDR2 YYEKEE (reference sequence). This CDR3 region has 13 residues. The DNA of the CDR3 is TGTGCCAGCAGCTTGGTCTTCATCGGCGAGCAGTACTTC. Its translation: CASSLVFIGEQYF.

V and J are TRBV5-6 and TRBJ1-5; the D is unclear. Germline-derived CDR1 and CDR2 are SGHDT and YYEEEE. Trimming took off 2 bases at V and 6 bases at J, with 9 bases between the two ends. The CDR3 extends over 13 amino acids. The CDR3 nucleotides read TGTGCCAGCAGCTTCTCCTTGGGTCAGCCCCAGCATTTT. This translates into CASSFSLGQPQHF.

This clonotype was counted between two and nine times. V usage is TRBV6-5 and J usage is TRBJ2-1; possibly TRBD1 or TRBD2 for D (6 bases each). Germline values: CDR1 MNHEY, CDR2 SVGAGI. The CDR3 totals 18 residues. The germline V and J ends were trimmed by 2 bases and 2 bases, with 19 bases remaining between them. This CDR3 reads CASSYGRRGDFTYNEQFF. As DNA, the CDR3 is TGTGCCAGCAGTTACGGTCGGAGGGGGGACTTCACCTACAATGAGCAGTTCTTC.

This clonotype was observed a handful of times. V is TRBV12-3 or TRBV12-4 and J is TRBJ2-1; D remains ambiguous. V was clipped by 5 bases and J by 10 bases, with 9 bases between them. The CDR3 has 11 amino acids. The CDR3: CASSPQGEQFF. The CDR3 DNA reads as TGTGCCAGCAGTCCCCAAGGGGAGCAGTTCTTC.

Only a few counts were recorded for this clonotype. The rearrangement uses TRBV5-1 and TRBJ2-5; 7 positions match TRBD2. Germline V CDR1 and CDR2: SGHRS, YFSETQ. Losses at the gene ends were 0 bases for V and 3 bases for J; bases not matched to a gene: 8. The CDR3 consists of 16 residues. The CDR3, as DNA: TGCGCCAGCAGCTTGGGGACGTACGGGGGGAAAGAGACCCAGTACTTC. Amino acids: CASSLGTYGGKETQYF. The full variable domain, its missing parts supplied by reference TRBV5-1 and TRBJ2-5, is KAGVTQTPRYLIKTRGQQVTLSCSPISGHRSVSWYQQTPGQGLQFLFEYFSETQRNKGNFPGRFSGRQFSNSRSEMNVSTLELGDSALYLCASSLGTYGGKETQYFGPGTRLLVL.

This rearrangement joins TRBV12-3 or TRBV12-4 to TRBJ2-5; 9 bases match TRBD1. This CDR3 comprises 15 residues. V gave up 5 bases and J gave up 0 bases; unmatched junction bases: 4. The CDR3 sequence is CASSRGQGHQETQYF. CDR3 bases: TGTGCCAGCAGTCGGGGACAGGGACACCAAGAGACCCAGTACTTC.

CDR3 amino acids: CASSPTSVSTDTQYF. DNA for the CDR3: TGTGCCAGCAGTCCGACTAGCGTGAGCACAGATACGCAGTATTTT. The chain has TRBV27 and TRBJ2-3; the match to TRBD2 covers 8 bases. This CDR3 region has 15 residues. J was trimmed by 0 bases and V by 5 bases; bases with no gene match: 4. Germline loops: CDR1 MNHEY, CDR2 SMNVEV (reference sequence).

The V gene is TRBV12-3 or TRBV12-4, the J gene TRBJ1-5; tentative D call: TRBD1 (5 bases). The V and J ends lost 6 bases and 12 bases respectively, with 27 bases between them. This CDR3 region has 16 residues. Here the CDR3 reads CASSGGQGMIKGLQHF. The CDR3 coding sequence is TGTGCCAGCAGCGGCGGTCAGGGAATGATAAAGGGGCTCCAGCATTTT.

This clonotype was counted only a few times. The chain is built from TRBV5-6 and TRBJ2-5; D is perhaps TRBD1 or TRBD2 (7 bases each). Trimming pared 5 bases from V and 6 bases from J, leaving 14 bases between. Germline V gene lookup returns CDR1 SGHDT and CDR2 YYEEEE. This CDR3 spans 13 amino acids. The CDR3 coding sequence is TGTGCCAGCAGGCCCAGGGGGGGAAAGACCCAGTACTTC. Protein: CASRPRGGKTQYF.

The gene calls are TRBV6-2 or TRBV6-3 and TRBJ2-7; 8 bases are a match to TRBD1. The CDR3 is 13 amino acids. Germline trimming cut 8 bases from V and 3 bases from J; bases unmatched to any gene: 6. Germline values: CDR1 MNHEY, CDR2 SVGEGT. For the CDR3, the DNA is TGTGCCAGCGGTCGTGGACAGGGCTACGAGCAGTACTTC. As protein: CASGRGQGYEQYF.

In this sample, this clonotype turned up a few times. The rearrangement joins TRBV7-8 to TRBJ2-7; TRBD2 might be the D (5 bases). Deletions cut 3 bases from V and 1 base from J, with 19 bases between. This CDR3 comprises 17 residues. CDR1 and CDR2 from the germline V gene are SGHVS and FQNEAQ. CDR3 protein: CASSFGVGGVPSYEQYF. The CDR3 bases are TGTGCCAGCAGCTTCGGGGTGGGTGGCGTTCCGTCCTACGAGCAGTACTTC.

V is TRBV15 and J is TRBJ2-7; maybe TRBD2 (6 bases). CDR1 and CDR2 (germline): LNHNV, YYDKDF (reference sequence). The length of the CDR3 is 17 residues. Deletions cut 0 bases from V and 0 bases from J, with 15 bases between. CDR3 bases: TGTGCCACCAGCAGAGATTATAGCCCCGGGAGCTCCTACGAGCAGTACTTC. Amino acids: CATSRDYSPGSSYEQYF.

With regard to this clonotype: A single base separates this from a much larger clone, so it may be a read error. The chain carries TRBV4-2 and TRBJ1-2; D possibly corresponds to TRBD1 (5 bases). The CDR3 sequence is 19 residues long. Trimming cost V 4 bases and J 3 bases, with 27 bases left between them. Germline V gives CDR1 LGHNA, CDR2 YNFKEQ. The DNA for the CDR3 is TGTGCCAGCAGCCCAAGATTCGGGGACCCTGGGTCCTCTCACTATGGCTACACCTTC. This translates into CASSPRFGDPGSSHYGYTF.

J is TRBJ1-5 and V is TRBV5-6; D gene ambiguous. The CDR3 spans 14 residues. CDR1 and CDR2 from the germline V gene are SGHDT and YYEEEE. Deletions cut 2 bases from V and 1 base from J, with 7 bases between. The CDR3 bases are TGTGCCAGCAGCTTAAGGTTGAGCAATCAGCCCCAGCATTTT. It codes for CASSLRLSNQPQHF.

The chain is built from TRBV27 and TRBJ1-6; unclear D gene. The V gene's germline CDR1 is MNHEY and CDR2 SMNVEV (reference sequence). CDR3 size: 15 residues. V was shortened by 5 bases and J by 1 base, with 9 bases between the two germline ends. CDR3 sequence: CASSARLSYNSPLHF. The CDR3 DNA reads TGTGCCAGCAGTGCGCGACTGTCCTATAATTCACCCCTCCACTTT.

CDR3 region: CASSVGTGMETQYF. CDR3 bases: TGTGCCAGCAGCGTGGGCACGGGAATGGAGACCCAGTACTTC. This sequence joins TRBV9 and TRBJ2-5; possible D gene TRBD2, 5 bases. V was pared by 2 bases and J by 5 bases, with 13 bases between. Germline CDR1 reads SGDLS; CDR2 reads YYNGEE. The CDR3 has 14 residues.